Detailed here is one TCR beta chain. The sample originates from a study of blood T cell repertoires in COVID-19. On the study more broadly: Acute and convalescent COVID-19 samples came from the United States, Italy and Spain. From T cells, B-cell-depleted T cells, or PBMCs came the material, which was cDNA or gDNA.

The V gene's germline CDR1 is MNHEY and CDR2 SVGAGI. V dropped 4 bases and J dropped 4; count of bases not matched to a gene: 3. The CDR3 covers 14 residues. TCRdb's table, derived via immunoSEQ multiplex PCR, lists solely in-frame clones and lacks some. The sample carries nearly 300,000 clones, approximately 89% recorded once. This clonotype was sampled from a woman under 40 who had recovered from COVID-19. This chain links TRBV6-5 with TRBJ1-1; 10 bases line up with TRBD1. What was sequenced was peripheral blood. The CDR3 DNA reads TGTGCCAGCAGTTTAGGACAGGGGGGCACTGAAGCTTTCTTT. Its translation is CASSLGQGGTEAFF.